This T cell receptor (beta chain) comes out of a study of cytomegalovirus exposure and HLA in healthy donors. Donors likely had unrecorded immune exposures despite being nominally healthy when sampled. This CDR3 has 11 amino acids. V was trimmed by 6 bases and J by 6 bases, leaving 8 bases between them. Looked up from germline, CDR1 is MNHEY and CDR2 is SVGAGI. 60 Vbeta and 13 Jbeta primers were used in PCR. Clones were sequenced by immunoSEQ multiplex PCR, and TCRdb holds only the in-frame ones, with some missing. The data contain roughly 190,000 clones, roughly 80% of them seen just once; the ten biggest clones take up approximately 6%.

The sequencing input was PBMCs. The chain combines TRBV6-5 with TRBJ1-1; D is perhaps TRBD1 (5 bases). The clonotype comes from a man between 35 and 55 years old in good health and CMV-seropositive. The CDR3 region is CASSQGPEAFF. The CDR3 region has the DNA TGTGCCAGCAGCCAGGGTCCTGAAGCTTTCTTT.